One and the same sample provided the 18 T cell receptor beta chains below, sequenced in a study of cytomegalovirus exposure and HLA in healthy donors (dated by TCRdb to 2017 to 2019). Libraries came from the immunoSEQ multiplex PCR assay. For the multiplex PCR, a mixture combining 60 forward primers for TCR Vbeta segments and 13 reverse primers for TCR Jbeta segments was used. In TCRdb, the immuneACCESS table is reduced to in-frame sequences with V and J assigned. These tables do not hold every clone; where another copy was compared, an unresolved V gene accounts for under half, and the others remain unexplained. The sample table holds 250,000 to 350,000 clones, of which more than 80% were seen once. Roughly 4% of the sample is in the top ten clones. Sequenced sample: PBMCs. The source of these receptors is a middle-aged man in good health and CMV-seropositive.

This clone is a singleton in its sample. The chain couples TRBV2 to TRBJ2-3; 12 bases align to TRBD2. Germline CDR1 and CDR2: SNHLY and FYNNEI. J gave up 3 bases and V 2 bases, and 9 bases lay outside the gene matches. CDR3 length: 18 amino acids. CDR3 nucleotide sequence: TGTGCCAGCAGTGAATGGGGGCCTAGCGGGAGGGCAACAGATACGCAGTATTTT. Translation: CASSEWGPSGRATDTQYF.

The V gene is TRBV6-5, the J gene TRBJ2-7; D is unclear. From germline, CDR1 is MNHEY and CDR2 SVGAGI. This CDR3 comprises 13 residues. The V end lost 5 bases, the J end lost 7 bases, and 15 bases lay between the germline ends. The DNA for the CDR3 is TGTGCCAGCAGTCAGCCCGGAGCCGGGGAGCAGTACTTC. It specifies CASSQPGAGEQYF.

This sequence joins TRBV15 and TRBJ2-7; a possible D gene is TRBD1 (6 bases). This CDR3 has 14 amino acids. Trimming cost V 2 bases and J 3 bases, with 11 bases left between them. Per germline, CDR1 LNHNV and CDR2 YYDKDF (reference sequence). CDR3 sequence reads: CATSRNTGFYEQYF. In DNA form, the CDR3 reads TGTGCCACCAGCAGAAATACAGGGTTCTACGAGCAGTACTTC.

This clone was picked up a small number of times. The chain recombines TRBV5-1 with TRBJ2-7; 8 bases line up with TRBD1. The CDR3 totals 15 residues. In germline, CDR1 is SGHRS, CDR2 YFSETQ. V lost 0 bases to trimming and J lost 7 bases; unmatched junction nucleotides: 9. This chain's CDR3 is CASSLGAGGPMEQYF. CDR3 sequence (DNA): TGCGCCAGCAGCTTGGGTGCAGGGGGCCCAATGGAGCAGTACTTC.

The gene calls are TRBV6-4 and TRBJ1-5; D is ambiguous. The CDR3 contains 12 residues. Per the germline V gene, CDR1 is MRHNA and CDR2 is SNTAGT. V lost 10 bases to trimming and J lost 8 bases, with 15 bases between them. CDR3 bases: TGTGCCATCTCGGATGGAGGTGAGCCCCAGCATTTT. This translates into CAISDGGEPQHF.

This chain links TRBV27 with TRBJ2-1; perhaps TRBD1 as D (6 bases). V lost 8 bases, J lost 5 bases, and 13 bases lay in between. CDR3 size: 13 residues. The germline CDR1 and CDR2 sequences are MNHEY and SMNVEV (reference sequence). CDR3: CASAQGNNNEQFF. The CDR3 DNA follows: TGTGCCAGCGCCCAGGGGAATAACAATGAGCAGTTCTTC.

The chain links TRBV5-4 to TRBJ1-1, with 9 bases lining up with TRBD1. The CDR3 extends over 15 amino acids. The trim removed 5 bases at V and 5 bases at J, leaving 10 bases unmatched. The germline V gene has CDR1 SGHNT and CDR2 YYREEE (reference sequence). In nucleotides, the CDR3 is TGTGCCAGCAGTCACCGACAGGGGGGGCGAACTGAAGCTTTCTTT. Protein sequence: CASSHRQGGRTEAFF.

V gene TRBV5-1 combines with J gene TRBJ2-7, with D tentatively TRBD1 (8 bases). CDR3 length: 15 residues. Trimming shortened V by 3 bases and J by 6 bases, and 19 bases separated the two germline ends. Germline values: CDR1 SGHRS, CDR2 YFSETQ. CDR3 sequence reads: CASSYGQGGTLEQYF. The CDR3 nucleotides are TGCGCCAGCAGCTACGGACAGGGAGGGACTCTCGAGCAGTACTTC.

The J gene is TRBJ2-7, the V gene TRBV29-1, with D possibly TRBD1 on 7 matching bases. V lost 2 bases to trimming and J lost 3 bases, with 8 bases between them. The CDR3 spans 12 residues. In germline, CDR1 is SQVTM, CDR2 ANQGSEA. The CDR3 protein is CSVEQGGYEQYF. The CDR3, as DNA: TGCAGCGTTGAACAGGGGGGCTACGAGCAGTACTTC.

The V and J genes are TRBV25-1 and TRBJ2-4; 10 bases match TRBD2. This CDR3 has 16 residues. Germline loops: CDR1 MGHDK, CDR2 SYGVNS. After removal of 11 bases from V and 1 base from J, the junction contained 11 bases not matched to a gene. This CDR3 reads CAALLAGAGAKNIQYF. The CDR3 DNA sequence: TGTGCCGCCCTCCTAGCGGGAGCGGGGGCCAAAAACATTCAGTACTTC.

The J gene is TRBJ2-1, the V gene TRBV6-1; the D is unclear. Trimming took off 2 bases at V and 0 bases at J, with 8 bases between the two ends. CDR1 is MNHNS and CDR2 is SASEGT in the germline V gene. The CDR3 has 15 amino acids. The CDR3 region is CASSELVGSYNEQFF. CDR3 nucleotides: TGTGCCAGCAGTGAACTAGTGGGCTCCTACAATGAGCAGTTCTTC.

The count of this clone is one. The rearrangement joins TRBV4-1 to TRBJ2-1; 9 bases line up with TRBD1. Looked up from germline, CDR1 is MGHRA and CDR2 is YSYEKL. The junction had 15 bases not matched to a gene; V was cut back by 0 bases and J by 0 bases. There are 21 residues in the CDR3. CDR3 amino acids: CASSQDPQQGANFGSYNEQFF. The CDR3 DNA follows: TGCGCCAGCAGCCAAGATCCCCAACAGGGGGCGAATTTTGGCTCCTACAATGAGCAGTTCTTC.

This chain connects TRBV7-9 to TRBJ2-7; D unresolved. This CDR3 region has 15 residues. Per germline, CDR1 SEHNR and CDR2 FQNEAQ (reference sequence). With 4 bases removed from V and 2 bases from J, the gap between germline ends came to 15 bases. The CDR3 sequence is CASSSERVLAYEQYF. CDR3 sequence (DNA): TGTGCCAGCAGCTCCGAACGGGTCCTAGCCTACGAGCAGTACTTC.

The chain employs TRBV6-5 and TRBJ2-3; maybe TRBD2 (5 bases). There are 10 residues in the CDR3. The V end was cut by 11 bases, the J end by 4 bases, with 7 bases between. Germline CDR1 is MNHEY and CDR2 is SVGAGI. The CDR3 spells CAAGADTQYF. The CDR3 DNA sequence: TGTGCCGCCGGGGCAGATACGCAGTATTTT.

In this sample, this clone turned up a few times. CDR3 bases: TGTGCCAGCAGTTCAAGGGGGACCCCTACGAGGCAGTACTTC. This encodes CASSSRGTPTRQYF. This chain joins TRBV27 and TRBJ2-7; D is possibly TRBD1 (6 bases). The germline V gene has CDR1 MNHEY and CDR2 SMNVEV (reference sequence). The CDR3 is 14 amino acids. V lost 4 bases and J 9 bases, leaving 19 bases between the germline ends.

The gene calls are TRBV19 and TRBJ1-1, with D possibly TRBD1 on 6 matching bases. Germline V gene data show CDR1 as LNHDA and CDR2 as SQIVND (reference sequence). This CDR3 spans 13 amino acids. Trimming removed 9 bases at V and 0 bases at J, with 11 bases between. DNA of the CDR3: TGTGCCAGCTCCGGGACATTGAACACTGAAGCTTTCTTT. It translates to CASSGTLNTEAFF. Together with reference TRBV19 and TRBJ1-1, the CDR3 gives the full variable domain: DGGITQSPKYLFRKEGQNVTLSCEQNLNHDAMYWYRQDPGQGLRLIYYSQIVNDFQKGDIAEGYSVSREKKESFPLTVTSAQKNPTAFYLCASSGTLNTEAFFGQGTRLTVV.

The J gene is TRBJ1-5, the V gene TRBV10-2; D perhaps matches TRBD1 (6 bases). V was shortened by 0 bases and J by 5 bases, with 11 bases between the two germline ends. The CDR3 totals 15 residues. Germline lookup yields CDR1 WSHSY and CDR2 SAAADI. DNA for the CDR3: TGCGCCAGCAGTGAGTCAGGGGGAAGACATCAGCCCCAGCATTTT. It codes for CASSESGGRHQPQHF.

The gene calls are TRBV7-9 and TRBJ2-1, with 10 positions matching TRBD1. Germline trimming cut 0 bases from V and 8 bases from J; bases unmatched to any gene: 1. Germline assignment: CDR1 SEHNR and CDR2 FQNEAQ (reference sequence). This CDR3 contains 14 residues. The CDR3 bases are TGTGCCAGCAGCTTAGCGGGGACAGGGGATGAGCAGTTCTTC. This gives the protein CASSLAGTGDEQFF.